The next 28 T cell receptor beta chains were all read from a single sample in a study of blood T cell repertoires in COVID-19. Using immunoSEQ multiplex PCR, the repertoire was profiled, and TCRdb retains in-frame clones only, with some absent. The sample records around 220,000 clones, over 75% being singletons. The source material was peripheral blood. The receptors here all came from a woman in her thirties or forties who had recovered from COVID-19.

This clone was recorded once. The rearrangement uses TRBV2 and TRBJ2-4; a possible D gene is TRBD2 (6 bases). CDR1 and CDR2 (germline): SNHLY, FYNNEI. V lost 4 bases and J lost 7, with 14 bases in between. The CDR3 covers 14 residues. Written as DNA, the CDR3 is TGTGCCAGCAGTGTATGGGGGAGCGGGAACATTCAGTACTTC. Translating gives CASSVWGSGNIQYF.

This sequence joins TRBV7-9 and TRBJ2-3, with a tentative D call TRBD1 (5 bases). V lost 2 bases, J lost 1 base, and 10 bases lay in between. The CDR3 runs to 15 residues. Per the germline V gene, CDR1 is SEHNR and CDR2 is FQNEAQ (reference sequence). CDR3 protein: CASSLIDSRTDTQYF. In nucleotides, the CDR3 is TGTGCCAGCAGCTTAATCGACAGCCGCACAGATACGCAGTATTTT.

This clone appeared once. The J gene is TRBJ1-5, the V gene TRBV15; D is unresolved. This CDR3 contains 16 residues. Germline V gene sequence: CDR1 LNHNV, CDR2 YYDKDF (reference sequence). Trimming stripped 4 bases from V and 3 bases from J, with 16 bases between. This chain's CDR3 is CATSTYRFSSNQPQHF. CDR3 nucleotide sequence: TGTGCCACCAGCACCTACAGATTTTCGTCCAATCAGCCCCAGCATTTT.

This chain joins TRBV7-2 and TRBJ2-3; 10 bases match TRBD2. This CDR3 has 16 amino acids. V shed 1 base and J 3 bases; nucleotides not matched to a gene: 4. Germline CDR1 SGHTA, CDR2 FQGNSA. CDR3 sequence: CASSLGPAGGTDTQYF. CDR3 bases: TGTGCCAGCAGCTTAGGTCCAGCGGGGGGGACAGATACGCAGTATTTT.

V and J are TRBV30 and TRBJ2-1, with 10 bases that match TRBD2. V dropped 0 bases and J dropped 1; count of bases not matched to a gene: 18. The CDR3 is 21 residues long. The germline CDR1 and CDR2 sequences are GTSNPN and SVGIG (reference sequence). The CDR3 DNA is TGTGCCTGGAGTGTACGTCGGAGAGCGGGGGGGCGTTTTGAGTCCTACAATGAGCAGTTCTTC. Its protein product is CAWSVRRRAGGRFESYNEQFF.

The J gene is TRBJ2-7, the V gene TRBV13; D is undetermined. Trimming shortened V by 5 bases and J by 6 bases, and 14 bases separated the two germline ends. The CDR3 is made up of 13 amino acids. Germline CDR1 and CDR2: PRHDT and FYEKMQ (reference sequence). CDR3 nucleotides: TGTGCCAGCAGCCCGCGCCAAGGAGCCGAGCAGTACTTC. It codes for CASSPRQGAEQYF.

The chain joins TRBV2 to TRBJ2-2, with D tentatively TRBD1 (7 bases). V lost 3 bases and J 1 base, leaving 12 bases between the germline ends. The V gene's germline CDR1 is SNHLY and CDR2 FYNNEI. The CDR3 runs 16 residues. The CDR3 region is CASSDPGGRNTGELFF. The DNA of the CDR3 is TGTGCCAGCAGTGACCCAGGGGGGAGGAACACCGGGGAGCTGTTTTTT.

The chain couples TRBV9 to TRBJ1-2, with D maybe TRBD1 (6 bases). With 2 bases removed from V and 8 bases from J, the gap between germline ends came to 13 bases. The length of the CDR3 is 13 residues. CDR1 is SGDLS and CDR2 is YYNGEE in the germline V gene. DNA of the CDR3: TGTGCCAGCAGCGTGGATACAGGGAGAGGCTACACCTTC. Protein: CASSVDTGRGYTF.

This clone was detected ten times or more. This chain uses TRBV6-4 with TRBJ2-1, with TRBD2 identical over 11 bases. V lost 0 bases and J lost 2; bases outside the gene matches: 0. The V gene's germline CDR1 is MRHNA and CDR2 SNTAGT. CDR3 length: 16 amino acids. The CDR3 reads CASSDSSGGAYNEQFF. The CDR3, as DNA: TGTGCCAGCAGTGACTCTAGCGGGGGGGCCTACAATGAGCAGTTCTTC.

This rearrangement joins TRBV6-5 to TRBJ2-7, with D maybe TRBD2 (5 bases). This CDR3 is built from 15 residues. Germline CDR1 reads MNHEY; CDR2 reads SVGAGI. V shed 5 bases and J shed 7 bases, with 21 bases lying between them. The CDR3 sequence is CASSPPGILLGEQYF. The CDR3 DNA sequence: TGTGCCAGCAGTCCACCCGGGATCCTATTGGGGGAGCAGTACTTC.

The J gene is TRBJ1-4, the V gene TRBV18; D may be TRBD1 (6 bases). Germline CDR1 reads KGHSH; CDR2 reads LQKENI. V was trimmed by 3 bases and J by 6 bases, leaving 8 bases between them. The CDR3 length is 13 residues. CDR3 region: CASSPAGDEKLFF. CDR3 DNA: TGTGCCAGCTCACCGGCAGGGGATGAAAAACTGTTTTTT.

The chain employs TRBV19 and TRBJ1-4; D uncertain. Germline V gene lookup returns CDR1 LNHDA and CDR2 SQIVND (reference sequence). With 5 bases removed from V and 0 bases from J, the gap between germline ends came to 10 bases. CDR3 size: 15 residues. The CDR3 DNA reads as TGTGCCAGTAGTGCCTCAGGTGCAACTAATGAAAAACTGTTTTTT. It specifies CASSASGATNEKLFF.

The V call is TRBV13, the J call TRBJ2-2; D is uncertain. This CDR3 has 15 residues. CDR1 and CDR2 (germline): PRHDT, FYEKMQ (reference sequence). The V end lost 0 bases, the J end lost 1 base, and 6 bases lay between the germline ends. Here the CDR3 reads CASSLGVVNTGELFF. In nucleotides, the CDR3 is TGTGCCAGCAGCTTAGGTGTAGTGAACACCGGGGAGCTGTTTTTT.

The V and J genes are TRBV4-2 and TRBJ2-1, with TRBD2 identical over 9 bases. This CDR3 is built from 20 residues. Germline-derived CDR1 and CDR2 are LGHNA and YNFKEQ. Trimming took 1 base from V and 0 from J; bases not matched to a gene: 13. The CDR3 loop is CASSQAIPSGKGHSYNEQFF. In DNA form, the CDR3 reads TGTGCCAGCAGCCAAGCGATCCCTAGCGGGAAGGGCCACTCCTACAATGAGCAGTTCTTC.

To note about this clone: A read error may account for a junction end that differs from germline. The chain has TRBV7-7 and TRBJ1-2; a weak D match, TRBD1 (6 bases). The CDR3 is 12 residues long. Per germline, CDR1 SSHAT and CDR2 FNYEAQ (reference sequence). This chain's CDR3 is CASSHGQRGYTF. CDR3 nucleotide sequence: TGTGCTAGCAGCCACGGACAGAGGGGCTACACCTTC.

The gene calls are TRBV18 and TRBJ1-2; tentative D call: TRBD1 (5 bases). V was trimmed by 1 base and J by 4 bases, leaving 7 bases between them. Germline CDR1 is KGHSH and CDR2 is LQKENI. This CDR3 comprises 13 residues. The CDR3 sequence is CASSPLDSYGYTF. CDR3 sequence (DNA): TGTGCCAGCTCACCACTCGACAGCTATGGCTACACCTTC.

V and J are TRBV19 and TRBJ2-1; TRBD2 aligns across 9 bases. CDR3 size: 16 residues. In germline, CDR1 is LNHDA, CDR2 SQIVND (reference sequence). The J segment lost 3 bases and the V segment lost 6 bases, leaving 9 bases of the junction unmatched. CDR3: CASRRKAGGRYNEQFF. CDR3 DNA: TGTGCCAGTAGGCGAAAGGCGGGAGGGCGCTACAATGAGCAGTTCTTC.

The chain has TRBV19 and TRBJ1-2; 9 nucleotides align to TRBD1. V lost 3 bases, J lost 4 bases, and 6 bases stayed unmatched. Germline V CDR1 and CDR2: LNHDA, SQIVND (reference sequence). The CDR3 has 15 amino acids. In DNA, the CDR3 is TGTGCCAGTAGTATTAGGACAGGGGAGAGCTATGGCTACACCTTC. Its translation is CASSIRTGESYGYTF.

The CDR3 sequence: CASSEGLVREQFF. The CDR3 DNA follows: TGTGCCAGCAGCGAAGGACTCGTCAGGGAGCAGTTCTTC. The chain carries TRBV5-6 and TRBJ2-1; D is possibly TRBD2 (5 bases). CDR1 and CDR2 (germline): SGHDT, YYEEEE. The germline V and J ends were trimmed by 4 bases and 10 bases, with 15 bases remaining between them. This CDR3 has 13 residues. The full variable domain, completed using reference TRBV5-6 and TRBJ2-1, is DAGVTQSPTHLIKTRGQQVTLRCSPKSGHDTVSWYQQALGQGPQFIFQYYEEEERQRGNFPDRFSGHQFPNYSSELNVNALLLGDSALYLCASSEGLVREQFFGPGTRLTVL.

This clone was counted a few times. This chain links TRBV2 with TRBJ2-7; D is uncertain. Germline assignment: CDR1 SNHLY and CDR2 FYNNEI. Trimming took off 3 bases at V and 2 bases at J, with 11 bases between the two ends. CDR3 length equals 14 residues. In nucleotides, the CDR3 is TGTGCCAGCAGTGATTGGGCTTATCCCTACGAGCAGTACTTC. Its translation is CASSDWAYPYEQYF.

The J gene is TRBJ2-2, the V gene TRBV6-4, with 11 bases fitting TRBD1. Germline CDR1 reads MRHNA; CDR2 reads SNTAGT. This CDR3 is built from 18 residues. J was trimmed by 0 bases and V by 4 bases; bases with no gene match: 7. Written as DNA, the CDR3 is TGTGCCAGCAGTGCAATACCGGGACAGGGGGCGAACACCGGGGAGCTGTTTTTT. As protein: CASSAIPGQGANTGELFF.

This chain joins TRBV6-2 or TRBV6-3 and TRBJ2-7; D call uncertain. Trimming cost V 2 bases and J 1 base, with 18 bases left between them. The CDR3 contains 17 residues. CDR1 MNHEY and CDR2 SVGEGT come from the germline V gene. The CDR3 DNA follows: TGTGCCAGCAGTTACGCGGCAGCCTATGCTTCTTCCTACGAGCAGTACTTC. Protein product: CASSYAAAYASSYEQYF.

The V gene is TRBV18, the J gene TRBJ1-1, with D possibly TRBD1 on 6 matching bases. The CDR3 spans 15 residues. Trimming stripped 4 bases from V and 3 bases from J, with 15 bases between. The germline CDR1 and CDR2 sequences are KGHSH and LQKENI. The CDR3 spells CASSLSGGADTEAFF. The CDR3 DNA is TGTGCCAGCTCACTCTCGGGGGGCGCGGACACTGAAGCTTTCTTT.

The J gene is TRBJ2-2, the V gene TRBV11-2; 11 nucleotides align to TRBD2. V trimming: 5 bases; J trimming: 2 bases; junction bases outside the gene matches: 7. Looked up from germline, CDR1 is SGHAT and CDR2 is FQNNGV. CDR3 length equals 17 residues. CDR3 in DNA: TGTGCCAGCAGCCAGGGACTAGCGGTAACCAACACCGGGGAGCTGTTTTTT. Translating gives CASSQGLAVTNTGELFF.

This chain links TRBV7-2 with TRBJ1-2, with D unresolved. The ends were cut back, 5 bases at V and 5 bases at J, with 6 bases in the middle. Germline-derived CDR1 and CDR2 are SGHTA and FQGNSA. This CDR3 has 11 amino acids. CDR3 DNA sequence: TGTGCCAGCAGCCGGAGTTATGGCTACACCTTC. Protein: CASSRSYGYTF.

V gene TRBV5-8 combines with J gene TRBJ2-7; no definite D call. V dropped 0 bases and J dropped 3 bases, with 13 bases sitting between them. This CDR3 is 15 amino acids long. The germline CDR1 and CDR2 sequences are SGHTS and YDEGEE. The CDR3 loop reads CASSLADRPGYEQYF. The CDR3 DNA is TGTGCCAGCAGCTTGGCCGACCGTCCGGGCTACGAGCAGTACTTC.

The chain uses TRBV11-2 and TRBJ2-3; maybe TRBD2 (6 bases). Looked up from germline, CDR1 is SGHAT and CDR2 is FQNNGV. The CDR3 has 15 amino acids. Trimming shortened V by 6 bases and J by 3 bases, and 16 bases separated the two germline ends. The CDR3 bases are TGTGCCAGCAGGCTGGGACTCGTTTATACAGATACGCAGTATTTT. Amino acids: CASRLGLVYTDTQYF.

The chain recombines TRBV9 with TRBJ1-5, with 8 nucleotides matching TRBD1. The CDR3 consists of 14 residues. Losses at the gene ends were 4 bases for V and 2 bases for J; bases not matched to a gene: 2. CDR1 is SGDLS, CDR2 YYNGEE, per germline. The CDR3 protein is CASSLGQGNQPQHF. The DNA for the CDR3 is TGTGCCAGCAGCCTGGGACAGGGCAATCAGCCCCAGCATTTT.